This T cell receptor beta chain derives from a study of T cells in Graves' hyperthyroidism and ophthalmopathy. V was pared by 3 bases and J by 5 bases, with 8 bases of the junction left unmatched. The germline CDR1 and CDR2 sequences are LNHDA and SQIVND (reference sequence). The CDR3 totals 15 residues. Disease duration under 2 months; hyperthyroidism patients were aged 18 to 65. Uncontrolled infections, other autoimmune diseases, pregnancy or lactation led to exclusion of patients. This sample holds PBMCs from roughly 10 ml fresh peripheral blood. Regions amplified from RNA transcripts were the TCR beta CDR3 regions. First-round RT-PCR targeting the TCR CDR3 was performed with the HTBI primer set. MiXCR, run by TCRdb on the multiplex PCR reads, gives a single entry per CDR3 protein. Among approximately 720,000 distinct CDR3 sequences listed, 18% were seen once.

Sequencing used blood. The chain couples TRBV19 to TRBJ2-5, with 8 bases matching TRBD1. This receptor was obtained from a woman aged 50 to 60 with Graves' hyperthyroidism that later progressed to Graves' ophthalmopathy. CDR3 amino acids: CASSIGWTGRETQYF. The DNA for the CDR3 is TGTGCCAGTAGTATCGGCTGGACAGGGAGGGAGACCCAGTACTTC.